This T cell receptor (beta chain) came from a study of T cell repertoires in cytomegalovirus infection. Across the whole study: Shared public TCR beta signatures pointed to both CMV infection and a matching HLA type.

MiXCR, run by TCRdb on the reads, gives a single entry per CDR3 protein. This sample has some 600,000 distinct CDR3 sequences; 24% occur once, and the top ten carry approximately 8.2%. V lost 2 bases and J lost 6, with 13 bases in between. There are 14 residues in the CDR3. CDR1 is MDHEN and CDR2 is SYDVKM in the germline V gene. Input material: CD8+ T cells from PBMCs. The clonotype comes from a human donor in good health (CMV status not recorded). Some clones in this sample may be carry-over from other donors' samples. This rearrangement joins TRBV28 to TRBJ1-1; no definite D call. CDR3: CASSLTGVEAEAFF. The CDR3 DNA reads TGTGCCAGCAGTTTAACTGGGGTGGAGGCTGAAGCTTTCTTT.